Presented here are 20 T cell receptor beta chains from one specimen sequenced in a study of graft-versus-host responses after intestinal transplantation. The repertoire was sequenced with immunoSEQ multiplex PCR; TCRdb's copy has only in-frame clones and lacks some. The sample carries more than 85,000 clones, 93% recorded once. For these TCRs, the target antigens are not known. The sample here was unstimulated CD8+ T cells sorted from spleen or lymph node cells, taken before intestinal transplant. The receptors shown here come from a human donor who received an intestinal transplant.

CDR3 loop: CASSPPRLAGAKSTDTQYF. The CDR3 DNA follows: TGTGCCAGCAGCCCACCGAGGTTAGCGGGGGCAAAAAGCACAGATACGCAGTATTTT. The chain links TRBV7-9 to TRBJ2-3, with TRBD2 matching over 9 bases. The trim removed 5 bases at V and 0 bases at J, leaving 15 bases unmatched. CDR1 SEHNR and CDR2 FQNEAQ come from the germline V gene (reference sequence). There are 19 residues in the CDR3.

The V gene is TRBV10-3, the J gene TRBJ2-7; 8 bases map to TRBD2. After removal of 8 bases from V and 5 bases from J, the junction contained 11 bases not matched to a gene. This CDR3 region has 14 residues. Germline V lookup: CDR1 ENHRY, CDR2 SYGVKD. Here the CDR3 reads CAIYGGGPMNEQYF. The CDR3 DNA reads as TGTGCCATCTACGGGGGGGGGCCGATGAACGAGCAGTACTTC.

The chain uses TRBV4-3 and TRBJ2-7; perhaps TRBD2 as D (5 bases). CDR1 is LGHNA, CDR2 YSLEER, per germline. Trimming removed 0 bases at V and 1 base at J, with 10 bases between. CDR3 length: 15 amino acids. The CDR3 sequence is CASSQDRGYSYEQYF. The CDR3, as DNA: TGCGCCAGCAGCCAAGATCGGGGATATTCCTACGAGCAGTACTTC.

V is TRBV4-3 and J is TRBJ1-2; 10 bases are a match to TRBD1. The germline gives CDR1 LGHNA, CDR2 YSLEER. V was clipped by 1 base and J by 4 bases; unmatched bases: 0. The CDR3 is 14 residues long. CDR3 in DNA: TGCGCCAGCAGCCAAGGGACAGGGGGCTATGGCTACACCTTC. It translates to CASSQGTGGYGYTF.

The chain combines TRBV19 with TRBJ2-7; TRBD1 agrees at 10 bases. The germline CDR1 and CDR2 sequences are LNHDA and SQIVND (reference sequence). This CDR3 region has 15 residues. V lost 4 bases and J lost 5; bases outside the gene matches: 8. The CDR3 DNA sequence: TGTGCCAGTAGTACCACGGGACAGGGGACGGACGAGCAGTACTTC. Translating gives CASSTTGQGTDEQYF.

This clone was detected only a few times. V gene TRBV30 combines with J gene TRBJ2-3; 9 nucleotides align to TRBD1. The CDR3 is 12 amino acids. V trimming: 1 base; J trimming: 14 bases; junction bases outside the gene matches: 7. Germline assignment: CDR1 GTSNPN and CDR2 SVGIG (reference sequence). CDR3 amino acids: CAWSETGTGSYF. CDR3 bases: TGTGCCTGGAGTGAAACCGGGACAGGGTCGTATTTT.

This clone is a singleton in its sample. This chain joins TRBV9 and TRBJ1-2; D perhaps matches TRBD1 (5 bases). Deletions cut 4 bases from V and 2 bases from J, with 9 bases between. Germline values: CDR1 SGDLS, CDR2 YYNGEE. The CDR3 has 13 residues. The CDR3 here is CASSMGGNYGYTF. The DNA of the CDR3 is TGTGCCAGCAGCATGGGGGGGAACTATGGCTACACCTTC.

V and J are TRBV4-3 and TRBJ2-7; 10 bases align to TRBD1. Losses at the gene ends were 4 bases for V and 4 bases for J; bases not matched to a gene: 4. Germline values: CDR1 LGHNA, CDR2 YSLEER. The CDR3 runs to 14 residues. In DNA, the CDR3 is TGCGCCAGCAGCCCACGGACAGGGGGGTACGAGCAGTACTTC. It yields the protein CASSPRTGGYEQYF.

The V and J genes are TRBV10-3 and TRBJ2-1; 11 nucleotides match TRBD1. This CDR3 contains 17 residues. Per germline, CDR1 ENHRY and CDR2 SYGVKD. The V and J ends lost 4 bases and 1 base, in that order; junction bases with no gene match: 6. The CDR3: CAISGVGDRGSYNEQFF. The CDR3 DNA reads TGTGCCATCAGTGGGGTAGGGGACAGGGGGTCCTACAATGAGCAGTTCTTC.

J is TRBJ1-5 and V is TRBV27, with D unclear. Per the germline V gene, CDR1 is MNHEY and CDR2 is SMNVEV (reference sequence). Trimming shortened V by 2 bases and J by 5 bases, and 10 bases separated the two germline ends. The CDR3 consists of 14 residues. CDR3 residues: CASSLNARDQPQHF. CDR3 coding DNA: TGTGCCAGCAGTTTAAACGCGAGAGATCAGCCCCAGCATTTT.

V usage is TRBV27 and J usage is TRBJ1-4, with TRBD1 matching over 9 bases. Per the germline V gene, CDR1 is MNHEY and CDR2 is SMNVEV (reference sequence). V shed 0 bases, J shed 8 bases, and the junction held 7 bases outside the gene matches. CDR3 length: 16 amino acids. CDR3 nucleotides: TGTGCCAGCAGTTTATCGGGACAGGGAGGAGACGAAAAACTGTTTTTT. It translates to CASSLSGQGGDEKLFF.

The chain combines TRBV30 with TRBJ1-2, with D perhaps matching TRBD1 (6 bases). The V gene's germline CDR1 is GTSNPN and CDR2 SVGIG (reference sequence). CDR3 size: 13 residues. V lost 7 bases, J lost 4 bases, and 16 bases lay in between. The chain's CDR3 is CALSAGASYGYTF. The CDR3 region has the DNA TGTGCCTTGTCGGCAGGGGCGAGCTATGGCTACACCTTC.

This chain joins TRBV25-1 and TRBJ2-7; D unresolved. CDR1 MGHDK and CDR2 SYGVNS come from the germline V gene. CDR3 length equals 16 residues. The V and J ends lost 2 bases and 4 bases respectively, with 18 bases between them. The CDR3 protein is CASSEPSGINPYEQYF. Written as DNA, the CDR3 is TGTGCCAGCAGTGAACCCTCCGGTATTAACCCATACGAGCAGTACTTC.

The V gene is TRBV28, the J gene TRBJ2-1; TRBD2 aligns across 13 bases. CDR3 length: 18 amino acids. J lost 0 bases, V lost 7 bases, and 9 bases had no gene match. Per germline, CDR1 MDHEN and CDR2 SYDVKM. CDR3 DNA: TGTGCCAGCAATACGGGACTAGCGGGATTAAGCTCCTACAATGAGCAGTTCTTC. It yields the protein CASNTGLAGLSSYNEQFF.

The chain combines TRBV27 with TRBJ1-1; 7 bases agree with TRBD1. Germline V gene data show CDR1 as MNHEY and CDR2 as SMNVEV (reference sequence). V gave up 5 bases and J gave up 3 bases; unmatched junction bases: 6. The CDR3 covers 14 residues. This CDR3 is CASSHYRGDTEAFF. The DNA for the CDR3 is TGTGCCAGCAGTCATTACAGGGGTGACACTGAAGCTTTCTTT.

This chain connects TRBV9 to TRBJ2-7; D may be TRBD1 (6 bases). Trimming shortened V by 0 bases and J by 3 bases, and 10 bases separated the two germline ends. The CDR3 length is 14 residues. Per germline, CDR1 SGDLS and CDR2 YYNGEE. CDR3 coding DNA: TGTGCCAGCAGCGTAGGCCCGGACAGCTACGAGCAGTACTTC. Amino acid sequence: CASSVGPDSYEQYF.

The gene calls are TRBV4-3 and TRBJ1-2; 12 bases map to TRBD1. V shed 4 bases, J shed 7 bases, and the junction held 7 bases outside the gene matches. Germline loops: CDR1 LGHNA, CDR2 YSLEER. CDR3 length: 15 residues. CDR3 nucleotide sequence: TGCGCCAGCAGCCTCTCGGGACAGGGGGCATCTGGCTACACCTTC. Amino acid sequence: CASSLSGQGASGYTF.

This chain joins TRBV19 and TRBJ1-1; 9 positions agree with TRBD1. The germline gives CDR1 LNHDA, CDR2 SQIVND (reference sequence). The CDR3 runs 14 residues. CDR3: CATAQGAQSTEAFF. The CDR3 nucleotides are TGTGCTACAGCACAGGGGGCGCAGAGCACTGAAGCTTTCTTT.

J is TRBJ2-7 and V is TRBV19, with D possibly TRBD1 on 6 matching bases. Germline loops: CDR1 LNHDA, CDR2 SQIVND (reference sequence). The CDR3 is 16 residues long. The V end was cut by 6 bases, the J end by 0 bases, with 18 bases between. CDR3 DNA: TGTGCCAGTAGGCAAAACTCGGACAGCAACTCCTACGAGCAGTACTTC. This encodes CASRQNSDSNSYEQYF.

CDR3: CASSFLRGRGKTNEQFF. The CDR3 nucleotides read TGTGCCAGCAGCTTTCTCCGGGGCAGGGGGAAAACCAATGAGCAGTTCTTC. The chain employs TRBV7-9 and TRBJ2-1; 7 positions match TRBD1. This CDR3 is 17 amino acids long. V was clipped by 3 bases and J by 6 bases; unmatched bases: 14. Germline lookup yields CDR1 SEHNR and CDR2 FQNEAQ (reference sequence). The variable domain in full, completed from reference TRBV7-9 and TRBJ2-1, reads DTGVSQNPRHKITKRGQNVTFRCDPISEHNRLYWYRQTLGQGPEFLTYFQNEAQLEKSRLLSDRFSAERPKGSFSTLEIQRTEQGDSAMYLCASSFLRGRGKTNEQFFGPGTRLTVL.